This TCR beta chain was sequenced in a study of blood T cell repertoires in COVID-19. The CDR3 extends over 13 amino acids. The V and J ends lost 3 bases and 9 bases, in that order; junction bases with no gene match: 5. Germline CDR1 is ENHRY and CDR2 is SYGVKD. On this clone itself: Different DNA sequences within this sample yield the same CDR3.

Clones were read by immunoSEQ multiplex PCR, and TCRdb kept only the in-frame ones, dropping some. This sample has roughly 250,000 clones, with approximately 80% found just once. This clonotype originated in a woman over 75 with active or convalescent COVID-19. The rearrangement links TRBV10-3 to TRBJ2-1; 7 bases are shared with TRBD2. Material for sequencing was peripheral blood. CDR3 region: CAISDRSGGEQFF. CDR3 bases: TGTGCCATCAGTGATCGTTCGGGAGGTGAGCAGTTCTTC.